Following are 18 T cell receptor beta chains from one sample sequenced in a study of blood T cell repertoires in COVID-19. Only in-frame clones appear in the TCRdb table, and some are missing; sequencing was by immunoSEQ multiplex PCR. The table records about 170,000 clones, 82% of them present only once. Source material: peripheral blood. These receptors originate from a woman in her thirties or forties with COVID-19, enrolled during active disease.

The chain uses TRBV29-1 and TRBJ2-1, with 15 bases aligning to TRBD2. Losses at the gene ends were 4 bases for V and 9 bases for J; bases not matched to a gene: 7. CDR3 length: 15 residues. CDR1 and CDR2 (germline): SQVTM, ANQGSEA. The CDR3 nucleotides read TGCAGCGTTGGTGACCGGACTAGCGGGAGGGGTGAGCAGTTCTTC. Its translation: CSVGDRTSGRGEQFF.

The chain recombines TRBV5-4 with TRBJ1-4, with 8 bases matching TRBD1. With 4 bases clipped from V and 4 bases from J, the junction kept 12 bases outside the gene matches. There are 17 residues in the CDR3. Looked up from germline, CDR1 is SGHNT and CDR2 is YYREEE (reference sequence). For the CDR3, the DNA is TGTGCCAGCAGCAACGAAAAGACAGGGGACCTTAATGAAAAACTGTTTTTT. It codes for CASSNEKTGDLNEKLFF.

The gene calls are TRBV5-5 and TRBJ1-5; D is possibly TRBD1 (6 bases). The CDR3 is made up of 15 amino acids. Germline V gene sequence: CDR1 SGHKS, CDR2 YYEKEE (reference sequence). The germline V and J ends were trimmed by 6 bases and 6 bases, with 19 bases remaining between them. CDR3 coding DNA: TGTGCCAGCACCGCGGGGGGGGGCTTGGGTCAGCCCCAGCATTTT. Encoded protein: CASTAGGGLGQPQHF.

The chain is built from TRBV11-2 and TRBJ2-1; 12 bases are shared with TRBD2. CDR3 length: 16 residues. The V segment lost 5 bases and the J segment 5 bases; nucleotides outside the gene matches: 7. The V gene's germline CDR1 is SGHAT and CDR2 FQNNGV. CDR3 bases: TGTGCCAGCAGCCGACCGGGACTAGCGGGCCACAATGAGCAGTTCTTC. It is translated as CASSRPGLAGHNEQFF. The variable domain in full, with the rest retrieved from reference TRBV11-2 and TRBJ2-1, is EAGVAQSPRYKIIEKRQSVAFWCNPISGHATLYWYQQILGQGPKLLIQFQNNGVVDDSQLPKDRFSAERLKGVDSTLKIQPAKLEDSAVYLCASSRPGLAGHNEQFFGPGTRLTVL.

The gene calls are TRBV28 and TRBJ2-1; the match to TRBD2 covers 8 bases. V was clipped by 2 bases and J by 5 bases; unmatched bases: 5. The CDR3 sequence is 15 residues long. Germline V gene lookup returns CDR1 MDHEN and CDR2 SYDVKM. Here the CDR3 DNA reads TGTGCCAGCAGTTTAGGCGGTAGCGGGAACAATGAGCAGTTCTTC. This codes for CASSLGGSGNNEQFF. Looking up the rest from reference TRBV28 and TRBJ2-1 gives the full variable domain: DVKVTQSSRYLVKRTGEKVFLECVQDMDHENMFWYRQDPGLGLRLIYFSYDVKMKEKGDIPEGYSVSREKKERFSLILESASTNQTSMYLCASSLGGSGNNEQFFGPGTRLTVL.

The chain combines TRBV15 with TRBJ2-1; 7 bases are a match to TRBD2. Germline V gene sequence: CDR1 LNHNV, CDR2 YYDKDF (reference sequence). This CDR3 is 15 amino acids long. V shed 1 base, J shed 9 bases, and the junction held 9 bases outside the gene matches. This CDR3 reads CATSRGGRRNSEQFF. CDR3 sequence (DNA): TGTGCCACCAGCAGAGGCGGGAGACGGAACAGTGAGCAGTTCTTC.

The chain joins TRBV29-1 to TRBJ2-3, with TRBD1 matching over 8 bases. The CDR3 consists of 15 residues. Germline V gene data show CDR1 as SQVTM and CDR2 as ANQGSEA. V shed 4 bases and J 0 bases; nucleotides not matched to a gene: 6. In nucleotides, the CDR3 is TGCAGCGTTGCAGGGGGCGGAACTAGCACAGATACGCAGTATTTT. It codes for CSVAGGGTSTDTQYF.

V and J are TRBV5-4 and TRBJ1-4; 7 nucleotides line up with TRBD1. Germline V gives CDR1 SGHNT, CDR2 YYREEE (reference sequence). The CDR3 sequence is 14 residues long. After removal of 3 bases from V and 7 bases from J, the junction contained 6 bases not matched to a gene. This CDR3 reads CASSYGTEIEKLFF. The CDR3 DNA is TGTGCCAGCAGCTACGGGACAGAGATTGAAAAACTGTTTTTT.

The gene calls are TRBV6-5 and TRBJ1-1, with D unclear. V was trimmed by 6 bases and J by 2 bases, leaving 13 bases between them. CDR1 and CDR2 from the germline V gene are MNHEY and SVGAGI. This CDR3 region has 14 residues. The CDR3: CASRLDIGNTEAFF. For the CDR3, the DNA is TGTGCCAGCAGGCTTGACATCGGTAACACTGAAGCTTTCTTT.

The gene calls are TRBV30 and TRBJ2-1; 9 nucleotides match TRBD2. Germline V lookup: CDR1 GTSNPN, CDR2 SVGIG (reference sequence). CDR3 length: 16 residues. The V gene end was trimmed by 2 bases and the J gene end by 5 bases; junction bases not matched to a gene: 10. CDR3 DNA sequence: TGTGCCTGGAGTCTTTCTCCGGGACTAGCCAACAATGAGCAGTTCTTC. This codes for CAWSLSPGLANNEQFF.

The chain carries TRBV4-1 and TRBJ1-1; no definite D call. The V gene lost 1 base and the J gene lost 0 bases, with 9 bases spanning the gap. CDR1 is MGHRA and CDR2 is YSYEKL in the germline V gene. The CDR3 sequence is 15 residues long. CDR3 in amino acids: CASSQGGALNTEAFF. CDR3 sequence (DNA): TGCGCCAGCAGCCAAGGAGGTGCGTTGAACACTGAAGCTTTCTTT.

This clone has just a few counts. The V call is TRBV11-2, the J call TRBJ2-3, with D unresolved. Germline values: CDR1 SGHAT, CDR2 FQNNGV. CDR3 length: 18 amino acids. V was pared by 0 bases and J by 2 bases, with 18 bases between. The CDR3 DNA follows: TGTGCCAGCAGCTTAGATCTTAACAGCATTATCGTCACAGATACGCAGTATTTT. Translation: CASSLDLNSIIVTDTQYF.

The V call is TRBV30, the J call TRBJ2-1; D possibly corresponds to TRBD2 (6 bases). Trimming removed 4 bases from V and 7 bases from J, with 11 bases in between. CDR3 length equals 12 residues. Germline V gene lookup returns CDR1 GTSNPN and CDR2 SVGIG (reference sequence). The CDR3 loop is CAWTSEGNEQFF. CDR3 coding DNA: TGTGCCTGGACTTCGGAGGGGAATGAGCAGTTCTTC.

The CDR3 sequence: CASSTGGFGESPLHF. The CDR3 DNA follows: TGTGCCAGCAGCACGGGAGGGTTCGGCGAGTCACCCCTCCACTTT. This sequence joins TRBV7-8 and TRBJ1-6; D not resolved. Germline loops: CDR1 SGHVS, CDR2 FQNEAQ. The length of the CDR3 is 15 residues. V lost 5 bases and J lost 10, with 18 bases in between.

The gene calls are TRBV7-2 and TRBJ2-1; no definite D call. Germline V lookup: CDR1 SGHTA, CDR2 FQGNSA. The CDR3 consists of 14 residues. Trimming removed 1 base at V and 3 bases at J, with 7 bases between. In DNA, the CDR3 is TGTGCCAGCAGCTTAGTTCTAGTCTACAATGAGCAGTTCTTC. This sequence encodes CASSLVLVYNEQFF. Full variable domain (remainder filled in from reference TRBV7-2 and TRBJ2-1): GAGVSQSPSNKVTEKGKDVELRCDPISGHTALYWYRQSLGQGLEFLIYFQGNSAPDKSGLPSDRFSAERTGGSVSTLTIQRTQQEDSAVYLCASSLVLVYNEQFFGPGTRLTVL.

This clone was seen a single time. This chain connects TRBV6-5 to TRBJ2-3; D possibly corresponds to TRBD2 (5 bases). CDR1 is MNHEY, CDR2 SVGAGI, per germline. Between the trimmed V and J ends, which lost 6 bases and 0 bases, there was a span of 13 bases. The CDR3 covers 15 residues. The CDR3: CASRARAESTDTQYF. The CDR3 bases are TGTGCCAGCAGAGCCAGAGCGGAGAGCACAGATACGCAGTATTTT.

The chain is built from TRBV23-1 and TRBJ2-3; TRBD2 matches at 9 bases. TRBV23-1 is given ORF status, its function remaining uncertain. After removal of 5 bases from V and 1 base from J, the junction contained 25 bases not matched to a gene. The CDR3 is 22 amino acids. CDR3 sequence (DNA): TGCGCCAGCAGTTGGGGCCGCGGTAGCGGGAGAAACCCTGGTTCCCGCACAGATACGCAGTATTTT. This encodes CASSWGRGSGRNPGSRTDTQYF.

CDR3 in DNA: TGTGCCAGCTCGACAGGGACAAACACTGAAGCTTTCTTT. Translation: CASSTGTNTEAFF. V usage is TRBV19 and J usage is TRBJ1-1; 7 bases line up with TRBD1. Germline lookup yields CDR1 LNHDA and CDR2 SQIVND (reference sequence). V lost 9 bases and J lost 2; bases outside the gene matches: 6. The CDR3 contains 13 residues. The full variable domain, with the rest looked up from reference TRBV19 and TRBJ1-1, is DGGITQSPKYLFRKEGQNVTLSCEQNLNHDAMYWYRQDPGQGLRLIYYSQIVNDFQKGDIAEGYSVSREKKESFPLTVTSAQKNPTAFYLCASSTGTNTEAFFGQGTRLTVV.